A single sample is the source of the 6 T cell receptor beta chains below, sequenced in a study of blood T cell repertoires in COVID-19. Method: immunoSEQ multiplex PCR; TCRdb's copy keeps in-frame clones and lacks some. The table includes about 180,000 clones, around 80% detected once. Input material: peripheral blood. Receptors were obtained from a woman aged 80 or over with COVID-19, enrolled during active disease.

This clone has just a few counts. The chain links TRBV5-4 to TRBJ2-2, with D uncertain. Germline-derived CDR1 and CDR2 are SGHNT and YYREEE (reference sequence). V was cut by 0 bases and J by 0 bases, with 6 bases left in between. This CDR3 has 15 residues. In nucleotides, the CDR3 is TGTGCCAGCAGCTTGGCCGGGTCGAACACCGGGGAGCTGTTTTTT. Amino acid sequence: CASSLAGSNTGELFF.

The rearrangement uses TRBV27 and TRBJ2-4; no definite D call. Trimming pared 3 bases from V and 2 bases from J, leaving 2 bases between. The CDR3 has 12 residues. Germline CDR1 MNHEY, CDR2 SMNVEV (reference sequence). The CDR3 DNA sequence: TGTGCCAGCAGTTTCTCCAAAAACATTCAGTACTTC. It encodes CASSFSKNIQYF.

The chain carries TRBV21-1 and TRBJ1-1; the table's D call of TRBD1 was not tested on the DNA. TRBV21-1 is assigned pseudogene status. The CDR3 totals 17 residues. DNA for the CDR3: TGTGCCAGCAGCAAATGGCAGGGAAACGATCCGAACACTGAAGCTTTCTTT. Residues: CASSKWQGNDPNTEAFF.

V usage is TRBV2 and J usage is TRBJ2-5; weak D call: TRBD1 (5 bases). Trimming took 2 bases from V and 4 from J, leaving 11 bases between them. Germline CDR1 is SNHLY and CDR2 is FYNNEI. The CDR3 runs to 14 residues. CDR3 DNA: TGTGCCAGCAGTGAACAGGGCTCTTCAGAGACCCAGTACTTC. Its translation: CASSEQGSSETQYF.

The chain recombines TRBV20-1 with TRBJ2-1; a weak D match, TRBD1 (6 bases). The CDR3 is 10 residues long. Germline lookup yields CDR1 DFQATT and CDR2 SNEGSKA (reference sequence). V shed 3 bases and J shed 13 bases, with 10 bases lying between them. The CDR3 here is CSASRQVQFF. In nucleotides, the CDR3 is TGCAGTGCTAGCCGACAGGTTCAGTTCTTC.

With regard to this clone: This CDR3 is also generated by other DNA sequences in the sample. The V call is TRBV7-2, the J call TRBJ2-5, with a tentative D call TRBD1 (6 bases). This CDR3 has 12 amino acids. Per the germline V gene, CDR1 is SGHTA and CDR2 is FQGNSA. Trimming took off 6 bases at V and 2 bases at J, with 7 bases between the two ends. The DNA of the CDR3 is TGTGCCAGCAGTAGGGGGCAAGAGACCCAGTACTTC. Residues: CASSRGQETQYF.